These 6 T cell receptor beta chains originate from one sample sequenced in a study of T cells in Graves' hyperthyroidism and ophthalmopathy. Using RNA transcripts as the source, TCR beta CDR3 regions were amplified. A first-round RT-PCR of the TCR CDR3 used the HTBI primer set. TCRdb redid the calling of the multiplex PCR reads with MiXCR, one entry per CDR3 protein. The sample yields about 410,000 distinct CDR3 sequences, about 14% seen once. Sequencing was performed on blood. The receptors derive from a man younger than 35 with Graves' ophthalmopathy.

In its sample, this clonotype was seen once. This clone may be a read error of a much larger clone one base away. Since the CDR3 does not end with the conserved phenylalanine or tryptophan, this likely comes from a read error. The CDR3 DNA reads as TGTGCCAGCTCACCAAGGGTCGCAACTAATGAAAAACTGTTTCTT. This gives the protein CASSPRVATNEKLFL. The chain combines TRBV18 with TRBJ1-4, with unresolved D. The CDR3 covers 15 residues. With 2 bases removed from V and 0 bases from J, the gap between germline ends came to 7 bases. Germline loops: CDR1 KGHSH, CDR2 LQKENI.

This clonotype appeared many times. J is TRBJ2-7 and V is TRBV7-2; 12 nucleotides match TRBD2. This CDR3 comprises 16 residues. J gave up 5 bases and V 1 base, and 6 bases lay outside the gene matches. Germline V gives CDR1 SGHTA, CDR2 FQGNSA. DNA of the CDR3: TGTGCCAGCAGCTTAGAGGGGACTAGCGGGTGGAACGAGCAGTACTTC. Encoded protein: CASSLEGTSGWNEQYF.

This clonotype was counted once. This may stem from a read error, because a much larger clone lies one nucleotide away. CDR3 amino acids: CAWRSQPDSGRGNSEAFF. The DNA for the CDR3 is TGTGCCTGGAGAAGCCAGCCGGACAGCGGACGGGGGAACAGTGAAGCTTTCTTT. This chain connects TRBV30 to TRBJ1-1; TRBD1 might be the D (6 bases). CDR1 and CDR2 (germline): GTSNPN, SVGIG (reference sequence). The CDR3 loop spans 18 amino acids.

The chain is built from TRBV11-2 and TRBJ2-1; TRBD1 matches 9 bases. The CDR3 consists of 15 residues. CDR1 and CDR2 from the germline V gene are SGHAT and FQNNGV. The V segment lost 5 bases and the J segment 4 bases; nucleotides outside the gene matches: 6. The CDR3 sequence: CASSPRQGGYNEQFF. The DNA of the CDR3 is TGTGCCAGCAGCCCTCGACAGGGGGGTTACAATGAGCAGTTCTTC.

This clonotype came up a few times. This chain uses TRBV29-1 with TRBJ2-7, with unresolved D. Trimming pared 0 bases from V and 2 bases from J, leaving 8 bases between. CDR3 size: 13 residues. Germline loops: CDR1 SQVTM, CDR2 ANQGSEA. Here the CDR3 reads CSVEDKEPYEQYF. The CDR3, as DNA: TGCAGCGTTGAAGATAAAGAACCCTACGAGCAGTACTTC.

This clonotype was seen at least ten times. This chain uses TRBV10-2 with TRBJ1-5; unclear D gene. V gave up 7 bases and J gave up 7 bases, with 11 bases separating them. CDR3 length: 12 amino acids. The germline CDR1 and CDR2 sequences are WSHSY and SAAADI. The CDR3 DNA reads as TGCGCCAGCATCTCCTCCCGACAGCCCCAGCATTTT. It yields the protein CASISSRQPQHF.